This record looks at one TCR beta chain sequence and its context. The CDR3 spans 11 residues. The V end lost 3 bases, the J end lost 8 bases, and 6 bases lay between the germline ends. The V gene's germline CDR1 is LGHNA and CDR2 YNFKEQ. The sample belongs to a study of shared clonotypes between healthy human individuals. From CD4+ cells came CD45RA+ naive and CD45RA-negative memory subsets. Sequencing used immunoSEQ multiplex PCR; TCRdb keeps in-frame clones, though not all of them. This table has around 180,000 clones, approximately 95% appearing once. The clonotype comes from a woman in her thirties in good health. This chain links TRBV4-2 with TRBJ2-3; D is undetermined. Sequenced: naive CD4+ T cells sorted from blood. Subset in this sample: CD45RA+ positively selected. The CDR3 DNA is TGTGCCAGCAGCCAGCAGAGTACGCAGTATTTT. This gives the protein CASSQQSTQYF.